This T cell receptor (beta chain) stems from a study of T cells in Graves' hyperthyroidism and ophthalmopathy. Study-wide findings and caveats: In the blood, most expanded thyroid clonotypes above 0.001 appeared as well. By a 13 V-J model, ophthalmopathy was set apart from stable hyperthyroidism.

Diagnosis rested on symptoms, serum thyroxine and TRAb, thyroid ultrasound, and orbital computed tomography. This clonotype turned up a few times. The antigen is unknown. Trimming stripped 1 base from V and 2 bases from J, with 14 bases between. From germline, CDR1 is SGHVS and CDR2 FNYEAQ. The CDR3 has 17 residues. The CDR3 regions of TCR beta were amplified from RNA transcripts. RT-PCR in the first round (using the HTBI primer set) targeted the TCR CDR3. TCRdb passed the multiplex PCR reads through MiXCR, listing each CDR3 protein once. The table lists 350,000 to 450,000 distinct CDR3 sequences, approximately 15% of them singletons.

The sequenced sample consisted of blood. This receptor was taken from a woman aged 55 to 70 with Graves' hyperthyroidism. The J gene is TRBJ1-4, the V gene TRBV7-6, with D uncertain. The CDR3 sequence is CASSLVGWAVTNEKLFF. Here the CDR3 DNA reads TGTGCCAGCAGCTTAGTAGGCTGGGCAGTCACTAATGAAAAACTGTTTTTT.